This T cell receptor (beta chain) was sequenced in a study of cytomegalovirus exposure and HLA in healthy donors. Study observations and caveats: Later examination showed HLA-associated TCR beta chains had greater clonal expansion than equally common others. Most likely, a cluster of highly shared sequence variants arose as a sequencing artifact. When analyzed later, a missense DCLRE1C variant was found to be linked to TCR beta V- and J-gene trimming.

Healthy bone marrow donors made up the cohort. Researchers ran the PCR with 60 Vbeta and 13 Jbeta primers. The data were produced by immunoSEQ multiplex PCR, yet TCRdb's version contains in-frame clones alone and is incomplete. The sample yields around 300,000 clones, more than 55% seen once. On this clone: What it binds is not known.

The CDR3 is 15 residues long. V shed 4 bases and J shed 0 bases, with 11 bases lying between them. Germline values: CDR1 SGHRS, CDR2 YFSETQ. Sequenced: PBMCs. This TCR derives from a female donor in good health and CMV-seronegative. The rearrangement joins TRBV5-1 to TRBJ1-3; D is possibly TRBD1 (5 bases). The CDR3 region has the DNA TGCGCCAGCAGCGCCAACGGGGGCTCTGGAAACACCATATATTTT. It codes for CASSANGGSGNTIYF. The complete variable domain, with remaining parts taken from reference TRBV5-1 and TRBJ1-3, reads KAGVTQTPRYLIKTRGQQVTLSCSPISGHRSVSWYQQTPGQGLQFLFEYFSETQRNKGNFPGRFSGRQFSNSRSEMNVSTLELGDSALYLCASSANGGSGNTIYFGEGSWLTVV.